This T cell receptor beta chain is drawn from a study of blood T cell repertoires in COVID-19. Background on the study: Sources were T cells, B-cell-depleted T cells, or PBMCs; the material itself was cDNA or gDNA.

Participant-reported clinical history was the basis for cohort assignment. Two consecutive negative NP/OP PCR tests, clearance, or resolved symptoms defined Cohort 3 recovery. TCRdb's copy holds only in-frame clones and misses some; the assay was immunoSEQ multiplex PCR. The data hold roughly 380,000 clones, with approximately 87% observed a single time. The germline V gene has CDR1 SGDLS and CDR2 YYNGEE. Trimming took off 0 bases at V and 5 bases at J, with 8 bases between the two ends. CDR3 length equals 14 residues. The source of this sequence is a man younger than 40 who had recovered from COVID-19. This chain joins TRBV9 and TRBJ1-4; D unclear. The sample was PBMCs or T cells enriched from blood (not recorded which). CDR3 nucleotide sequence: TGTGCCAGCAGCGTAGAAGGGAGGAATGAAAAACTGTTTTTT. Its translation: CASSVEGRNEKLFF.